The present TCR beta chain was sequenced within a study of CD8 T cells in Susac syndrome. V was clipped by 1 base and J by 11 bases, with 12 bases between them. CDR1 and CDR2 (germline): DFQATT, SNEGSKA (reference sequence). The CDR3 runs 12 residues. The authors reverse transcribed roughly 0.5 to 1 ug RNA with random hexamers. TCRdb reanalysed the immunoSEQ multiplex PCR reads using MiXCR and keeps one entry per CDR3 protein. The sample contains some 150,000 distinct CDR3 sequences, 85% to 95% of which appear only once. Under recently defined diagnostic criteria, the patients with Susac syndrome qualified as having definite or probable disease.

Sequencing was carried out using CD4+ T cells from PBMCs. This clonotype was obtained from a human donor with Susac syndrome. This rearrangement joins TRBV20-1 to TRBJ2-4; D is ambiguous. CDR3 residues: CSARGSIWVQYF. The CDR3 nucleotides read TGCAGTGCTAGAGGTTCAATCTGGGTTCAGTACTTC.